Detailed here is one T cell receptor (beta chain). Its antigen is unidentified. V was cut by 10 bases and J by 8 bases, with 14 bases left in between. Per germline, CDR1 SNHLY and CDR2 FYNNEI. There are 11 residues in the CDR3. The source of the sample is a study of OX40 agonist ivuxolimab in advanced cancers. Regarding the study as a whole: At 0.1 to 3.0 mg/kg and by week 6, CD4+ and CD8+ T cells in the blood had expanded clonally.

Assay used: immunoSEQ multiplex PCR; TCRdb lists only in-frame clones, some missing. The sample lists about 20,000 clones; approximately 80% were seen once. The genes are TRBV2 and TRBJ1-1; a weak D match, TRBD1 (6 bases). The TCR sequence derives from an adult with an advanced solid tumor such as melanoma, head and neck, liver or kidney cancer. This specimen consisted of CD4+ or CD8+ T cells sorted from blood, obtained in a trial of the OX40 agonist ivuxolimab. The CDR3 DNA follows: TGTGCCACCGAGGCGGGGACAGAAGCTTTCTTT. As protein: CATEAGTEAFF.